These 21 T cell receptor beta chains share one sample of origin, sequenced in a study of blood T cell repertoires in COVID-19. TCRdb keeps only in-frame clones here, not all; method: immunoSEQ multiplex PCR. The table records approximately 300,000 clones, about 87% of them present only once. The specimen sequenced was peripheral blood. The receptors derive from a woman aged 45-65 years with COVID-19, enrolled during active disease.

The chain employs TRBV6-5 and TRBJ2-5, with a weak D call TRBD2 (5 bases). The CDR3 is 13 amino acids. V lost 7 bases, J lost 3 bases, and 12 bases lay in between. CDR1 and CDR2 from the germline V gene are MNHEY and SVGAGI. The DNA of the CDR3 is TGTGCCAGCAAGCCCAGCGGCGAAGAGACCCAGTACTTC. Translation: CASKPSGEETQYF.

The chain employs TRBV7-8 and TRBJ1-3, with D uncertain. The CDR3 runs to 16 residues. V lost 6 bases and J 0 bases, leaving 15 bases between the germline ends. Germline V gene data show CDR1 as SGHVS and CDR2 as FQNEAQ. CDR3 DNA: TGTGCCAGCAGGACCGGTAGCAGCATCTCTGGAAACACCATATATTTT. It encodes CASRTGSSISGNTIYF.

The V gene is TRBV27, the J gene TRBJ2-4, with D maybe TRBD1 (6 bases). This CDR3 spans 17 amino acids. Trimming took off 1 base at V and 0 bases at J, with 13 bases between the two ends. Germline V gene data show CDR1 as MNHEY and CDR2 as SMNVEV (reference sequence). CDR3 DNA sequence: TGTGCCAGCAGTTTATTCCTCAGGGGTCTAGCCAAAAACATTCAGTACTTC. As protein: CASSLFLRGLAKNIQYF.

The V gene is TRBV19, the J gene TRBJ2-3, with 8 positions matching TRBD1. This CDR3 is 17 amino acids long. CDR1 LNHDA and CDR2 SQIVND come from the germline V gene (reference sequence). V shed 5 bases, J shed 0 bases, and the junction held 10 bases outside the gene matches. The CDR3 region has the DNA TGTGCCAGTAGTCAGATCTGGACAGGGATTAGCACAGATACGCAGTATTTT. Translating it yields CASSQIWTGISTDTQYF.

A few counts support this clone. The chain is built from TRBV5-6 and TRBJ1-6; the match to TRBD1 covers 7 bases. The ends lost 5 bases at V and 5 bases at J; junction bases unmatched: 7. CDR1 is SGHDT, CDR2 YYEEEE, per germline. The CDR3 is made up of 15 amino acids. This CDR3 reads CASRRGGTDNSPLHF. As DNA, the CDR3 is TGTGCCAGCAGACGGGGCGGGACAGATAATTCACCCCTCCACTTT.

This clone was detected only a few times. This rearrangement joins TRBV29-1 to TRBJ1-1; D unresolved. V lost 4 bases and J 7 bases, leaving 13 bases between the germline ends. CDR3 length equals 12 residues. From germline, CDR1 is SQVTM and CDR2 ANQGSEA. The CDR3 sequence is CSVVGAAVEAFF. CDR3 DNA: TGCAGCGTTGTAGGTGCGGCGGTTGAAGCTTTCTTT.

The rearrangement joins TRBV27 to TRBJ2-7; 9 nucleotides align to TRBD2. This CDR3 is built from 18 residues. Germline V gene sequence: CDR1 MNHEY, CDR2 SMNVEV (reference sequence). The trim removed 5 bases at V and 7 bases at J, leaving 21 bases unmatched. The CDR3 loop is CASSGRWVAGGPVGEQYF. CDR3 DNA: TGTGCCAGCAGTGGCCGTTGGGTTGCGGGAGGGCCTGTAGGAGAGCAGTACTTC.

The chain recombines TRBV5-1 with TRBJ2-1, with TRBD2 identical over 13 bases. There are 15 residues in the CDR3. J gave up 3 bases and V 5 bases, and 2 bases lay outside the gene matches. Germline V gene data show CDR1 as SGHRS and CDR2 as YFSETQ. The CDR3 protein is CASSRTSGSYNEQFF. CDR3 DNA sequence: TGCGCCAGCAGTCGGACTAGCGGGAGCTACAATGAGCAGTTCTTC.

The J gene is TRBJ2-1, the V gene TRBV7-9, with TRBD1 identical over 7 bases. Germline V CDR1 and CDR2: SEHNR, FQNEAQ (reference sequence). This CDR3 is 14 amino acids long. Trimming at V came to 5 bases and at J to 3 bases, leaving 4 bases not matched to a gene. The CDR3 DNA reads TGTGCCAGCAGCGCAAGGGACAGCTACAATGAGCAGTTCTTC. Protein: CASSARDSYNEQFF.

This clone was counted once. The DNA for the CDR3 is TGCGCCAGCAGCAATCTAGCGGGAGGGCAAGATACGCAGTATTTT. Encoded protein: CASSNLAGGQDTQYF. The chain links TRBV5-1 to TRBJ2-3; 12 positions match TRBD2. Trimming removed 4 bases from V and 5 bases from J; junction bases left unmatched: 5. Germline V gene data show CDR1 as SGHRS and CDR2 as YFSETQ. The CDR3 contains 15 residues.

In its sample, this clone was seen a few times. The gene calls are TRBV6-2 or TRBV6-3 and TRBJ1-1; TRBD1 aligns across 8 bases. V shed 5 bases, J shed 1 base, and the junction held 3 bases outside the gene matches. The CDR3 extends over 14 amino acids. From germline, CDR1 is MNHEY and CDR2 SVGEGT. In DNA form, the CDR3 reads TGTGCCAGCAGTACCGACAGGGGGAACACTGAAGCTTTCTTT. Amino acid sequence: CASSTDRGNTEAFF.

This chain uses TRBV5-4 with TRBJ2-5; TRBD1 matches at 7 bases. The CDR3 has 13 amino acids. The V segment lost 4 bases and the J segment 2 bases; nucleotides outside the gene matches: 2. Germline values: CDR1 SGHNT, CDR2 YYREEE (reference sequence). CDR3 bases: TGTGCCAGCAGCGGGACAGTACAAGAGACCCAGTACTTC. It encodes CASSGTVQETQYF.

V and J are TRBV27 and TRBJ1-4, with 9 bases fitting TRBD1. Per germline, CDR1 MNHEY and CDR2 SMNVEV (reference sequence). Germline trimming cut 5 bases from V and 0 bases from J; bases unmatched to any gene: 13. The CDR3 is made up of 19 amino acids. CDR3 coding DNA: TGTGCCAGCAGTCGGACCCCGGGACAGGGCTATTCAACTAATGAAAAACTGTTTTTT. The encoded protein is CASSRTPGQGYSTNEKLFF.

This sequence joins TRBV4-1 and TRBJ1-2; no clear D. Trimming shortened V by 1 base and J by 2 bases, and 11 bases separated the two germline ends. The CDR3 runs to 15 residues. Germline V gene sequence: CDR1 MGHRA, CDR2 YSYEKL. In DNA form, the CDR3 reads TGCGCCAGCAGCCAAGTTCTTCGGTGGAACTATGGCTACACCTTC. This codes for CASSQVLRWNYGYTF.

Here the CDR3 reads CASSFGLGLETQYF. CDR3 DNA: TGTGCCAGCAGCTTTGGACTAGGATTAGAGACCCAGTACTTC. The V call is TRBV5-4, the J call TRBJ2-5; TRBD2 agrees at 7 bases. V trimming: 2 bases; J trimming: 4 bases; junction bases outside the gene matches: 5. From germline, CDR1 is SGHNT and CDR2 YYREEE (reference sequence). CDR3 length: 14 residues.

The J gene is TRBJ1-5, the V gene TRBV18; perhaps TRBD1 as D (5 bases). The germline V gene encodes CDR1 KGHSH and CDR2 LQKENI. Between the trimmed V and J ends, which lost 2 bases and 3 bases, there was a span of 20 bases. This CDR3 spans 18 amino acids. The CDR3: CASSPNPPVGRANQPQHF. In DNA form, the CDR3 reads TGTGCCAGCTCACCAAACCCCCCGGTTGGCAGGGCCAATCAGCCCCAGCATTTT.

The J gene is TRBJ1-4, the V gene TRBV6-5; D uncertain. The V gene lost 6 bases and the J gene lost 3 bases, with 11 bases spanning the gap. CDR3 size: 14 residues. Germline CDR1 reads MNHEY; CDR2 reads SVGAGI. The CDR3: CASRPSPANEKLFF. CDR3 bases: TGTGCCAGCAGACCCTCCCCAGCTAATGAAAAACTGTTTTTT.

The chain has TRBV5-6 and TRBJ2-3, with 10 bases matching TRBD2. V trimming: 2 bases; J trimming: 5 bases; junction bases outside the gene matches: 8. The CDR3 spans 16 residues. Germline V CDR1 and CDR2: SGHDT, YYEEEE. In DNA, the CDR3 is TGTGCCAGCAGCTTTATGGTGTTAGCGGGAGGAGATACGCAGTATTTT. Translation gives CASSFMVLAGGDTQYF.

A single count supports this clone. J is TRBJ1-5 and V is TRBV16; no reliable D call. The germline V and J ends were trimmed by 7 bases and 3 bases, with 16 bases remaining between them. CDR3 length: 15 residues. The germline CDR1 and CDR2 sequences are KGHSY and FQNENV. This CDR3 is CASNLSPSANQPQHF. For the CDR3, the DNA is TGTGCCAGCAACCTAAGCCCTTCCGCCAATCAGCCCCAGCATTTT.

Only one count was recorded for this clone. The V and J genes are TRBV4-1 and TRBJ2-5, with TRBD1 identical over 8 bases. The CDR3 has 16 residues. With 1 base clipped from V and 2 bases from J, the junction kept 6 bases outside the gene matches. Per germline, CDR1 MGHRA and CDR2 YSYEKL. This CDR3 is CASSQGTGTAQETQYF. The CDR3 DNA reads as TGCGCCAGCAGCCAAGGGACAGGGACAGCGCAAGAGACCCAGTACTTC.

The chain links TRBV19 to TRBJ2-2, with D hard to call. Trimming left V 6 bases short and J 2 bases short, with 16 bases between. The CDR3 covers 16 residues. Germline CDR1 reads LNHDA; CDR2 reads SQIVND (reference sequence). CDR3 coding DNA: TGTGCCAGTAGCTATAGTAGGCGGAGAAACACCGGGGAGCTGTTTTTT. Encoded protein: CASSYSRRRNTGELFF.